The clone carrying this T cell receptor beta chain has at least ten counts. Its antigen is unknown. Template-switch 5'RACE cDNA synthesis added a 10-nucleotide unique molecular identifier. TCRdb re-called the 5' RACE reads through MiXCR, storing one row per CDR3 protein. The sample lists nearly 60,000 distinct CDR3 sequences, around 3.4% occurring once. It was from 2 million PBMCs stored at -80 C that the unsorted libraries were obtained. This record belongs to a study of neurological immune-mediated disorders. Study summary: Within the group of some 35 multiple sclerosis patients, approximately 31 were relapsing-remitting, while 3 were secondary progressive. Study-wide points: A possible signature appeared as one related-CDR3 cluster, in which phylogenetic grouping placed the repertoires of 18 of 34 multiple sclerosis patients.

The CDR3 covers 13 residues. From germline, CDR1 is SQVTM and CDR2 ANQGSEA. With 5 bases removed from V and 4 bases from J, the gap between germline ends came to 12 bases. The material sequenced was PBMCs. The rearrangement uses TRBV29-1 and TRBJ2-1; D is perhaps TRBD2 (5 bases). The TCR originated in a woman in her fifties or sixties with multiple sclerosis. The CDR3 bases are TGCAGCGTTCGGTCTCGGGGATACAATGAGCAGTTCTTC. It specifies CSVRSRGYNEQFF.